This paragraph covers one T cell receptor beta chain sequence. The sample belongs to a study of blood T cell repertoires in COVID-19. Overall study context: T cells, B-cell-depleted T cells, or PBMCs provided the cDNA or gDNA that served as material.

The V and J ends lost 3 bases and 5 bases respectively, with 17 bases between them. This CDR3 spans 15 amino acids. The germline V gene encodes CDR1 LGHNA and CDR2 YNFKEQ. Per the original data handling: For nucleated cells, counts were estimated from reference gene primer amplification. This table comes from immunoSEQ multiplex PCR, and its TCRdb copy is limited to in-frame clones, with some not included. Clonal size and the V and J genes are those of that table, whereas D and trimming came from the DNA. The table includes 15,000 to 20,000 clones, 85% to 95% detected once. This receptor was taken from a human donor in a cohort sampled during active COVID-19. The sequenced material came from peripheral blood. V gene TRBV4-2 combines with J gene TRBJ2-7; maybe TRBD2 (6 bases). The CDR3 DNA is TGTGCCAGCAGCCAGACTTTAACGGGGGTCGACGAGCAGTACTTC. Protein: CASSQTLTGVDEQYF.